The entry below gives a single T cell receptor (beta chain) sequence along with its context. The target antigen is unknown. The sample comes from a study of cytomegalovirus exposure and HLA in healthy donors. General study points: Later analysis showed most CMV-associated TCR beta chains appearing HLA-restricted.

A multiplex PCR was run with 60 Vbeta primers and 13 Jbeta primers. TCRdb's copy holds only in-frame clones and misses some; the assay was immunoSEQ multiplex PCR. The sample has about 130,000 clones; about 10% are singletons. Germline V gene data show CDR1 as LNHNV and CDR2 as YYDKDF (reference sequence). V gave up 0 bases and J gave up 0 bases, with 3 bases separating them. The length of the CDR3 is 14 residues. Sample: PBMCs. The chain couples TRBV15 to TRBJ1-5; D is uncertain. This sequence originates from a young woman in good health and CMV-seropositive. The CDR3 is CATSRDRSNQPQHF. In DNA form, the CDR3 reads TGTGCCACCAGCAGAGATCGTAGCAATCAGCCCCAGCATTTT. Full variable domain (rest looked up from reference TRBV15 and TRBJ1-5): DAMVIQNPRYQVTQFGKPVTLSCSQTLNHNVMYWYQQKSSQAPKLLFHYYDKDFNNEADTPDNFQSRRPNTSFCFLDIRSPGLGDTAMYLCATSRDRSNQPQHFGDGTRLSIL.